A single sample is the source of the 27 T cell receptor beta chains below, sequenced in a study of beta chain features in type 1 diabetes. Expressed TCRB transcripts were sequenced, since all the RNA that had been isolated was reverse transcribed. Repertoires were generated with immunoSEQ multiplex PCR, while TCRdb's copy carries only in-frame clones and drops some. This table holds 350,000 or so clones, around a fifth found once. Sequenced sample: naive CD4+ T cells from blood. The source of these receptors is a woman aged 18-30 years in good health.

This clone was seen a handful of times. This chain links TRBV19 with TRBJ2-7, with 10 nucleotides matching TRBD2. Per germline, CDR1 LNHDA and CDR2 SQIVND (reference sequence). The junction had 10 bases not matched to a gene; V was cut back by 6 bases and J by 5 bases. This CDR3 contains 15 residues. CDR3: CASRPGLAPTHEQYF. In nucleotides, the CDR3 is TGTGCCAGTAGGCCGGGACTAGCGCCGACCCACGAGCAGTACTTC.

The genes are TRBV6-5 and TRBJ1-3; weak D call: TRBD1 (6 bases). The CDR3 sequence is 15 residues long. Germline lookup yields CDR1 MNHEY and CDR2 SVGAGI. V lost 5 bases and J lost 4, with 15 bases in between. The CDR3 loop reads CASSRTGTIGNTIYF. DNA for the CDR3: TGTGCCAGCAGTCGTACCGGGACAATAGGAAACACCATATATTTT.

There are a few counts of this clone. This chain's CDR3 is CASSFVGRGNTEAFF. The CDR3 DNA sequence: TGCGCCAGCAGCTTCGTCGGACGGGGAAACACTGAAGCTTTCTTT. This chain uses TRBV5-1 with TRBJ1-1; D gene unclear. This CDR3 is built from 15 residues. V was pared by 2 bases and J by 2 bases, with 13 bases between. CDR1 is SGHRS, CDR2 YFSETQ, per germline. The full variable domain, in which reference TRBV5-1 and TRBJ1-1 provide the parts outside the CDR3, is KAGVTQTPRYLIKTRGQQVTLSCSPISGHRSVSWYQQTPGQGLQFLFEYFSETQRNKGNFPGRFSGRQFSNSRSEMNVSTLELGDSALYLCASSFVGRGNTEAFFGQGTRLTVV.

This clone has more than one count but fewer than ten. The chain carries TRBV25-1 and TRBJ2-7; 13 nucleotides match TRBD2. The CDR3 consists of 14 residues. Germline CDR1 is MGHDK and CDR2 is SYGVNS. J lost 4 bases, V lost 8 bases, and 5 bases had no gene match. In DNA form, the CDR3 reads TGTGCCAGCTCTACTAGCGGGAGGGGATACGAGCAGTACTTC. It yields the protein CASSTSGRGYEQYF.

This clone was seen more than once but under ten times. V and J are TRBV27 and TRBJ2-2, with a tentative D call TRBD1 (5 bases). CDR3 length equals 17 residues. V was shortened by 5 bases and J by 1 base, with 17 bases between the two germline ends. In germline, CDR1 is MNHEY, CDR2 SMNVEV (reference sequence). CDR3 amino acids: CASSPPPFQGNTGELFF. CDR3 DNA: TGTGCCAGCAGTCCCCCCCCATTTCAGGGGAACACCGGGGAGCTGTTTTTT.

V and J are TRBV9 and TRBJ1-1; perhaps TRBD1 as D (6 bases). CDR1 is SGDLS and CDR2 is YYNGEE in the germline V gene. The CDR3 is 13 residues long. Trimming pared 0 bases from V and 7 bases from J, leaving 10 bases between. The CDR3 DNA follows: TGTGCCAGCAGCGTAGAGGAAGGGGGTGAAGCTTTCTTT. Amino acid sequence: CASSVEEGGEAFF. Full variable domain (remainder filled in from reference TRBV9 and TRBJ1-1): DSGVTQTPKHLITATGQRVTLRCSPRSGDLSVYWYQQSLDQGLQFLIQYYNGEERAKGNILERFSAQQFPDLHSELNLSSLELGDSALYFCASSVEEGGEAFFGQGTRLTVV.

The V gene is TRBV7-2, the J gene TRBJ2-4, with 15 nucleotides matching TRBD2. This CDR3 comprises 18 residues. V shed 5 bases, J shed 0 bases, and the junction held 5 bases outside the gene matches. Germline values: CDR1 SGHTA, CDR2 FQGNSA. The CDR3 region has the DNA TGTGCCAGCAGCCCCGGACTAGCGGGGGGGGTAGCCAAAAACATTCAGTACTTC. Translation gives CASSPGLAGGVAKNIQYF.

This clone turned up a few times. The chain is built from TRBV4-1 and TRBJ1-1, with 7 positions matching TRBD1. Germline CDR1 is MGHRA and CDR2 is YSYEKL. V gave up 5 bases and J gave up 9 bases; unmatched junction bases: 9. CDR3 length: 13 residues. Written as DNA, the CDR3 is TGCGCCAGCAGCTTCAAGGGGGCGGACAAAGCTTTCTTT. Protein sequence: CASSFKGADKAFF.

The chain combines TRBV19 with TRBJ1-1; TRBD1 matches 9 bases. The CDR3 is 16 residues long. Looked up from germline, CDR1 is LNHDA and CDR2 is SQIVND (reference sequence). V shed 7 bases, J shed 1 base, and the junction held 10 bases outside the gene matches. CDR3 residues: CASTMTGQGTNTEAFF. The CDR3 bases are TGTGCCAGTACCATGACCGGACAGGGGACGAACACTGAAGCTTTCTTT.

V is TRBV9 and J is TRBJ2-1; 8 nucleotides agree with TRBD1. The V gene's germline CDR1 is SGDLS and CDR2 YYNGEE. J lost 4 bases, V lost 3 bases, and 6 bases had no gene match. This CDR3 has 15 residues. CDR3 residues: CASSADRGQYNEQFF. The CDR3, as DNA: TGTGCCAGCAGCGCTGACAGGGGCCAGTACAATGAGCAGTTCTTC.

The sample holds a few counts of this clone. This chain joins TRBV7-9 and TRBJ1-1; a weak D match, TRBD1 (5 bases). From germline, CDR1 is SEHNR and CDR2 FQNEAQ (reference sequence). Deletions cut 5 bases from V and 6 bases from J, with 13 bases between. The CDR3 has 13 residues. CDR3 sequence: CASSPRVAAEAFF. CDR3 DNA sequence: TGTGCCAGCAGCCCCAGGGTCGCCGCTGAAGCTTTCTTT.

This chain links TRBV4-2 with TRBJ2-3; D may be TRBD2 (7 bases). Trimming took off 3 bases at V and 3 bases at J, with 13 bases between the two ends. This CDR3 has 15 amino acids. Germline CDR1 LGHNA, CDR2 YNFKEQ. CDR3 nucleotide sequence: TGTGCCAGCAGCCAGGTCGGGGGGCCTACAGATACGCAGTATTTT. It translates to CASSQVGGPTDTQYF.

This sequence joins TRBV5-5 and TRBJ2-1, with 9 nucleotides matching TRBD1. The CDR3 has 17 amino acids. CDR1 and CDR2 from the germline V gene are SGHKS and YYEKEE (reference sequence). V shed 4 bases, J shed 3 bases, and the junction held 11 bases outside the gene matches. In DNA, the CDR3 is TGTGCCAGCAGCGATCTGGGACAGGGTCGTTTCTACAATGAGCAGTTCTTC. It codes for CASSDLGQGRFYNEQFF. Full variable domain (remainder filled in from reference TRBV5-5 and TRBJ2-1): DAGVTQSPTHLIKTRGQQVTLRCSPISGHKSVSWYQQVLGQGPQFIFQYYEKEERGRGNFPDRFSARQFPNYSSELNVNALLLGDSALYLCASSDLGQGRFYNEQFFGPGTRLTVL.

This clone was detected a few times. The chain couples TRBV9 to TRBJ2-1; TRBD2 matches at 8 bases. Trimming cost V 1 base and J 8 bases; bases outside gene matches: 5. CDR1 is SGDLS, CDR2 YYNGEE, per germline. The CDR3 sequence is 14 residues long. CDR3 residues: CASSVLHSGDEQFF. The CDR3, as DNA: TGTGCCAGCAGCGTACTCCATAGCGGGGATGAGCAGTTCTTC. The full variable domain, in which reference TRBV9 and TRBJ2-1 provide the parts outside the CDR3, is DSGVTQTPKHLITATGQRVTLRCSPRSGDLSVYWYQQSLDQGLQFLIQYYNGEERAKGNILERFSAQQFPDLHSELNLSSLELGDSALYFCASSVLHSGDEQFFGPGTRLTVL.

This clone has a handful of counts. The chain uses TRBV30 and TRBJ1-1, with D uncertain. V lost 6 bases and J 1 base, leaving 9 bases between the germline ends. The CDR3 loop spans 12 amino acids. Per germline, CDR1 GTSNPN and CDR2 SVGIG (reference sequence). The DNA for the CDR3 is TGTGCCTGTAAGAGACAGAACACTGAAGCTTTCTTT. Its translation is CACKRQNTEAFF.

The CDR3 loop is CASNVGGETQYF. DNA of the CDR3: TGTGCCAGCAATGTAGGGGGTGAGACCCAGTACTTC. The gene calls are TRBV2 and TRBJ2-5; D is possibly TRBD1 (6 bases). Germline CDR1 reads SNHLY; CDR2 reads FYNNEI. Trimming pared 7 bases from V and 5 bases from J, leaving 11 bases between. This CDR3 contains 12 residues. Looking up the rest from reference TRBV2 and TRBJ2-5 gives the full variable domain: EPEVTQTPSHQVTQMGQEVILRCVPISNHLYFYWYRQILGQKVEFLVSFYNNEISEKSEIFDDQFSVERPDGSNFTLKIRSTKLEDSAMYFCASNVGGETQYFGPGTRLLVL.

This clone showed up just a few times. CDR3 sequence: CASSWGTTPQSGANVLTF. For the CDR3, the DNA is TGCGCCAGCAGCTGGGGGACTACCCCACAGTCTGGGGCCAACGTCCTGACTTTC. The chain combines TRBV5-1 with TRBJ2-6, with 7 bases fitting TRBD2. The trim removed 3 bases at V and 1 base at J, leaving 10 bases unmatched. Germline assignment: CDR1 SGHRS and CDR2 YFSETQ. CDR3 length: 18 amino acids.

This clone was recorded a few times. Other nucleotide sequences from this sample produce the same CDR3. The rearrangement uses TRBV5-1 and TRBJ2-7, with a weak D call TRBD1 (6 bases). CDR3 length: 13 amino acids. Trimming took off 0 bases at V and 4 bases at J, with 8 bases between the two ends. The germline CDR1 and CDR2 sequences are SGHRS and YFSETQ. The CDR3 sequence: CASSLARGYEQYF. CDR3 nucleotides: TGCGCCAGCAGCTTGGCCAGGGGATACGAGCAGTACTTC.

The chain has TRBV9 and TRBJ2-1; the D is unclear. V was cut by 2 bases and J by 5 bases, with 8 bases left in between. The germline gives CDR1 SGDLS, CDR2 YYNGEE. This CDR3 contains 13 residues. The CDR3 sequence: CASSVGNNNEQFF. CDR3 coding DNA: TGTGCCAGCAGCGTTGGCAATAACAATGAGCAGTTCTTC.

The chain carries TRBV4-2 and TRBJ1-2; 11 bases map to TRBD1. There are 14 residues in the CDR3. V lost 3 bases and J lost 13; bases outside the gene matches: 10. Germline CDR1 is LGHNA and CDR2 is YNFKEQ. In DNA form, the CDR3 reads TGTGCCAGCAGCCAGGCCGGGACAGGGGGGGCATTCACCTTC. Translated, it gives CASSQAGTGGAFTF.

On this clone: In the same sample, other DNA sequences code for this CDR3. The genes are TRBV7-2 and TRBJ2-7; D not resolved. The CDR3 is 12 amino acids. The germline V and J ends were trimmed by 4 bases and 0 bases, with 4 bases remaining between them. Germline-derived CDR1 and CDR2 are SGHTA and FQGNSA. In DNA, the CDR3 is TGTGCCAGCAGCTCGAGCTCCTACGAGCAGTACTTC. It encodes CASSSSSYEQYF.

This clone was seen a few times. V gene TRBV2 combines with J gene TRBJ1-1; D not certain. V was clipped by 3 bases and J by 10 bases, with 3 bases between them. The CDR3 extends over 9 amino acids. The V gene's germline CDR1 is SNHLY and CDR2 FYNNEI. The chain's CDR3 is CASSERAFF. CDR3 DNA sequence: TGTGCCAGCAGTGAGAGAGCTTTCTTT.

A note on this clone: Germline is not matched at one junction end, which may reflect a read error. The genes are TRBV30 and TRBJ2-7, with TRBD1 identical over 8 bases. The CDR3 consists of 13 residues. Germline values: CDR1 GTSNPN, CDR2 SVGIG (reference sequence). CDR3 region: CAGSARQGYEQYF. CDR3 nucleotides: TGTGCCGGGAGCGCGAGACAGGGGTACGAGCAGTACTTC.

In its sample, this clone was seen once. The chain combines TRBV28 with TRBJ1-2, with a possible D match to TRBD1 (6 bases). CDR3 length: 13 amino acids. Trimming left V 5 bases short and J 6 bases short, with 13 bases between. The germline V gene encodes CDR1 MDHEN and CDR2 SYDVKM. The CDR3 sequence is CASSLGQRDGYTF. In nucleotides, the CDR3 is TGTGCCAGCAGTCTCGGACAGAGGGATGGCTACACCTTC.

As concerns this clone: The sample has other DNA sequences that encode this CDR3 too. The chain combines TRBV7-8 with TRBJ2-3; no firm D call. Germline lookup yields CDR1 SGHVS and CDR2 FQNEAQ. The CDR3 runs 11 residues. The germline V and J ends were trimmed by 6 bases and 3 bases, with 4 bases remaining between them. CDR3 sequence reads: CASSPTDTQYF. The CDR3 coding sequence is TGTGCCAGCAGTCCTACAGATACGCAGTATTTT.

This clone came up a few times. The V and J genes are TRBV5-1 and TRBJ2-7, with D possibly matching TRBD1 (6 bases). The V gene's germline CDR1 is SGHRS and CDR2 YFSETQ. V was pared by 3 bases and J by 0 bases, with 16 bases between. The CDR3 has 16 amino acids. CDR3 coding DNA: TGCGCCAGCAGCTCTTCGGACAGTTTCTACTCCTACGAGCAGTACTTC. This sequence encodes CASSSSDSFYSYEQYF.

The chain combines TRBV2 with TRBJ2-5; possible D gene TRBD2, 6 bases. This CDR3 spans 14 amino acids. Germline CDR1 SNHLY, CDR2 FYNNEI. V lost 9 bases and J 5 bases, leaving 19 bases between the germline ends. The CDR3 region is CASSRESGWETQYF. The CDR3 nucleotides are TGTGCCAGTAGCCGGGAGTCCGGGTGGGAGACCCAGTACTTC.